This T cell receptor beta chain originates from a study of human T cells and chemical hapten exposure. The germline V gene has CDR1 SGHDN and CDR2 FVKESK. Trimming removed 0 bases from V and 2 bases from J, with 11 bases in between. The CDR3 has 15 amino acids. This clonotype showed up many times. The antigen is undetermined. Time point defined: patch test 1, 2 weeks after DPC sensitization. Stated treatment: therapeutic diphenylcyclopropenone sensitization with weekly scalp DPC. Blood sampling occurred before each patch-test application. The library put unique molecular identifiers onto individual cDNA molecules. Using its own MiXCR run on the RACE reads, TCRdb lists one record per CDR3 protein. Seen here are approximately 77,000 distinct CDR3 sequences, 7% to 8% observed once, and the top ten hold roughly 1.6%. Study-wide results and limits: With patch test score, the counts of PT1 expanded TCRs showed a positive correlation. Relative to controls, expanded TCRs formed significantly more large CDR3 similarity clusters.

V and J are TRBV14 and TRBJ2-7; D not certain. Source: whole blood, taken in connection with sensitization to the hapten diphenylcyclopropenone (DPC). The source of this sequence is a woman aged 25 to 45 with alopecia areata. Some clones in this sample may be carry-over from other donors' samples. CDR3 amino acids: CASSQEFRQPYEQYF. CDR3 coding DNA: TGTGCCAGCAGCCAAGAGTTCAGACAACCCTACGAGCAGTACTTC.